The 8 T cell receptor beta chains below come from one sample, sequenced in a study of blood T cell repertoires in COVID-19. Using immunoSEQ multiplex PCR, the repertoire was profiled, and TCRdb retains in-frame clones only, with some absent. Of around 200,000 clones listed, around 84% are singletons. Sequencing was performed on peripheral blood. Receptor source: a man aged 35 to 55 with active or convalescent COVID-19.

The rearrangement joins TRBV29-1 to TRBJ1-2, with 9 bases lining up with TRBD1. Trimming took 7 bases from V and 8 from J; bases not matched to a gene: 5. Germline-derived CDR1 and CDR2 are SQVTM and ANQGSEA. The CDR3 consists of 11 residues. The CDR3 region has the DNA TGCAGCGGGGACAGGGAAGGCGGCTACACCTTC. Translating gives CSGDREGGYTF.

This chain connects TRBV4-1 to TRBJ1-4; D not resolved. V was pared by 0 bases and J by 3 bases, with 11 bases between. The CDR3 loop spans 16 amino acids. Germline values: CDR1 MGHRA, CDR2 YSYEKL. The CDR3 protein is CASSQEATDSNEKLFF. CDR3 nucleotides: TGCGCCAGCAGCCAAGAGGCAACAGATTCTAATGAAAAACTGTTTTTT.

The chain has TRBV11-2 and TRBJ2-5; 8 bases line up with TRBD1. The germline V gene encodes CDR1 SGHAT and CDR2 FQNNGV. The J segment lost 4 bases and the V segment lost 5 bases, leaving 12 bases of the junction unmatched. The CDR3 consists of 16 residues. The CDR3 loop reads CASSLRTGGLGETQYF. The CDR3 DNA follows: TGTGCCAGCAGCCTAAGAACAGGGGGTCTAGGAGAGACCCAGTACTTC.

This clone appeared a few times. CDR3: CASMSRTGPYGYTF. CDR3 bases: TGTGCCAGCATGAGCAGGACAGGACCTTATGGCTACACCTTC. The chain employs TRBV2 and TRBJ1-2; 7 nucleotides match TRBD1. The length of the CDR3 is 14 residues. V lost 7 bases to trimming and J lost 5 bases; unmatched junction nucleotides: 10. Germline V gene sequence: CDR1 SNHLY, CDR2 FYNNEI.

The rearrangement links TRBV28 to TRBJ2-1; TRBD2 aligns across 13 bases. Unmatched junction bases numbered 4, after V lost 4 bases and J lost 7 bases. Germline V gene sequence: CDR1 MDHEN, CDR2 SYDVKM. The CDR3 has 15 residues. CDR3 residues: CASSYGLAGDNEQFF. In DNA, the CDR3 is TGTGCCAGCAGTTACGGACTAGCGGGGGATAATGAGCAGTTCTTC.

V gene TRBV9 combines with J gene TRBJ2-2, with TRBD2 identical over 8 bases. This CDR3 is 15 amino acids long. CDR1 and CDR2 from the germline V gene are SGDLS and YYNGEE. J was trimmed by 2 bases and V by 5 bases; bases with no gene match: 5. The CDR3: CASSYTSGNTGELFF. Written as DNA, the CDR3 is TGTGCCAGCAGTTATACTAGCGGAAACACCGGGGAGCTGTTTTTT. Together with reference TRBV9 and TRBJ2-2, the CDR3 gives the full variable domain: DSGVTQTPKHLITATGQRVTLRCSPRSGDLSVYWYQQSLDQGLQFLIQYYNGEERAKGNILERFSAQQFPDLHSELNLSSLELGDSALYFCASSYTSGNTGELFFGEGSRLTVL.

The chain combines TRBV11-2 with TRBJ1-1, with 7 positions matching TRBD1. CDR1 and CDR2 (germline): SGHAT, FQNNGV. This CDR3 spans 17 amino acids. V lost 3 bases and J lost 4; bases outside the gene matches: 14. CDR3 sequence reads: CASSLRGTAVFGTEAFF. The CDR3 bases are TGTGCCAGCAGCTTGAGGGGGACAGCCGTATTCGGCACTGAAGCTTTCTTT.

This clone appeared a single time. The rearrangement links TRBV11-2 to TRBJ2-5; TRBD2 matches at 12 bases. The CDR3 runs 15 residues. The V segment lost 5 bases and the J segment 6 bases; nucleotides outside the gene matches: 7. Per germline, CDR1 SGHAT and CDR2 FQNNGV. CDR3 sequence: CASSVRLAGAKTQYF. Here the CDR3 DNA reads TGTGCCAGCAGCGTCCGACTAGCGGGGGCGAAGACCCAGTACTTC. Full variable domain (rest looked up from reference TRBV11-2 and TRBJ2-5): EAGVAQSPRYKIIEKRQSVAFWCNPISGHATLYWYQQILGQGPKLLIQFQNNGVVDDSQLPKDRFSAERLKGVDSTLKIQPAKLEDSAVYLCASSVRLAGAKTQYFGPGTRLLVL.